The rows below give T cell receptor beta chains drawn from one sample of a study of T cell clonotyping in hematopoietic cell transplantation. Libraries were prepared by immunoSEQ multiplex PCR; TCRdb keeps only in-frame clonotypes and omits some of them. The profile shows over 9,500 clones, less than 75% of them singletons. Material: peripheral blood mononuclear cells, obtained 180 days after allogeneic stem cell transplant. These receptors all come from a male patient between 55 and 70 years old who had an allogeneic stem cell transplant from an unrelated donor, so the T cells may come from the graft donor. Some clones in this sample may be carry-over from other donors' samples. Both conserved end residues are part of each CDR3. The D gene is left open where the match is weak.

TRBD1	TRBV25-1	TRBJ2-2	TGTGCCAGCAGCGCCGACAGGGCGACCGGGGAGCTGTTTTTT	CASSADRATGELFF
NA	TRBV19	TRBJ1-2	TGTGCCAGTAGTATGACCAGGGACTATGGCTACACCTTC	CASSMTRDYGYTF
NA	TRBV30	TRBJ1-6	TGTGCCTGGAGTGTGGGGGGTTCACCCCTCCACTTT	CAWSVGGSPLHF
NA	TRBV5-6	TRBJ1-1	TGTGCCAGCAGGGCAGGGGTTGTCGGTGAAGCTTTCTTT	CASRAGVVGEAFF
NA	TRBV30	TRBJ1-1	TGTGCCTGGAGTATCGGGAGGAACACTGAAGCTTTCTTT	CAWSIGRNTEAFF
TRBD1	TRBV10-2	TRBJ1-4	TGCGCCAGCATGGACAGGGGGAGTAATGAAAAACTGTTTTTT	CASMDRGSNEKLFF
NA	TRBV4-3	TRBJ2-3	TGCGCCAGCAGCCAAGATACTAGTAGCACAGATACGCAGTATTTT	CASSQDTSSTDTQYF
TRBD2	TRBV4-2	TRBJ2-3	TGTGCCAGCAGCCAAGGCGGGAGGGCCTTTTTTTTGCCAGATACGCAGTATTTT	CASSQGGRAFFLPDTQYF
NA	TRBV19	TRBJ2-7	TGTGCCAGTAGTAGTCTGGATCACTACGAGCAGTACTTC	CASSSLDHYEQYF
TRBD1	TRBV2	TRBJ2-5	TGTGCCAGCACCCAATCCCGGACAGGGGAAGAGACCCAGTACTTC	CASTQSRTGEETQYF